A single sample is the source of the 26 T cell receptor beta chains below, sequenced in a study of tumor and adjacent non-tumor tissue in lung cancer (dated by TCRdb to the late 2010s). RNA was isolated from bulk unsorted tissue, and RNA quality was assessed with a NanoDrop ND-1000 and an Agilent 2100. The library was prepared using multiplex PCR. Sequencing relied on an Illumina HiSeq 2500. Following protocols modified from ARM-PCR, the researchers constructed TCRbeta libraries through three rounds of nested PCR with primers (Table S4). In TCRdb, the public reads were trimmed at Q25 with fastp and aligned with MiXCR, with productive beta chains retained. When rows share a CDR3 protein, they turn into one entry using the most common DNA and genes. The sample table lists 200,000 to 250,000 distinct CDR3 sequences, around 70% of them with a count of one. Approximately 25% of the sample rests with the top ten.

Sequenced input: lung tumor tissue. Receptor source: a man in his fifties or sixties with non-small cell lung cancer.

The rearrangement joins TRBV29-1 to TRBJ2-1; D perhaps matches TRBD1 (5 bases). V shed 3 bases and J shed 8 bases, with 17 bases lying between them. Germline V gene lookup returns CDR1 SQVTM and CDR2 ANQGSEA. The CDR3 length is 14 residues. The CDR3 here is CSVDSWVGRDEQFF. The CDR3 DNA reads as TGCAGCGTTGATAGCTGGGTGGGGCGCGATGAGCAGTTCTTC.

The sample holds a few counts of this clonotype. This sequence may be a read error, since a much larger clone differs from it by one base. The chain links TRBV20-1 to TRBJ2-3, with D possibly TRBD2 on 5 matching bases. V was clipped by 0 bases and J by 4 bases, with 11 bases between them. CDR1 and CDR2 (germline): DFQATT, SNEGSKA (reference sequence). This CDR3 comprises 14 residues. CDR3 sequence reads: CSAREPREADTQYF. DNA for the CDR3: TGCAGTGCTAGAGAACCACGGGAAGCAGATACGCAGTATTTT.

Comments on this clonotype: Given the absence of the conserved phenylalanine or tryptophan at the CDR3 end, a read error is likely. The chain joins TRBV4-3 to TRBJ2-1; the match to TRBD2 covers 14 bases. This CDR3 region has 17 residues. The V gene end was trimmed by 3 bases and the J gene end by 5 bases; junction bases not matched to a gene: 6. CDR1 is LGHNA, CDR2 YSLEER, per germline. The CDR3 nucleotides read TGCGCCAGCAGCCAGGGACTAGCGGGAGTGCGCGACAATGAGCAGTTCTTA. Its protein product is CASSQGLAGVRDNEQFL.

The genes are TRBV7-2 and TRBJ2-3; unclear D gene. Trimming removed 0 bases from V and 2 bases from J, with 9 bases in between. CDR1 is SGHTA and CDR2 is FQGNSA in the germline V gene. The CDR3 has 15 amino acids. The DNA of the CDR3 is TGTGCCAGCAGCTTAGCCCTGCGCTCCACAGATACGCAGTATTTT. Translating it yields CASSLALRSTDTQYF.

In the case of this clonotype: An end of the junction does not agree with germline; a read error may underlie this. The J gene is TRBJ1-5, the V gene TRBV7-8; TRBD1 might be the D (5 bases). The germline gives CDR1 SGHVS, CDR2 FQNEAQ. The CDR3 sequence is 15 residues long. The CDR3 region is CTSSGTGYSNQPQHF. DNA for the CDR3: TGTACCAGCAGCGGCACAGGATATAGCAATCAGCCCCAGCATTTT.

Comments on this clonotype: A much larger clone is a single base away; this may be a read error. CDR3 nucleotides: TGTGCCAGCAGCTGGGGCAGCTACTCCTACAATGAGCAGTTCTTC. Translating gives CASSWGSYSYNEQFF. The chain carries TRBV5-6 and TRBJ2-1; perhaps TRBD1 as D (5 bases). Per the germline V gene, CDR1 is SGHDT and CDR2 is YYEEEE. The germline V and J ends were trimmed by 3 bases and 0 bases, with 10 bases remaining between them. The CDR3 loop spans 15 amino acids.

This CDR3 is CASSLGWVGTVSQYF. The CDR3 nucleotides read TGTGCCAGCAGCTTGGGGTGGGTGGGCACAGTTTCGCAGTATTTT. The chain has TRBV11-3 and TRBJ2-3; D remains unclear. CDR3 length: 15 amino acids. Trimming removed 3 bases at V and 10 bases at J, with 20 bases between. CDR1 is SGHNT, CDR2 YENEEA, per germline. Variable domain in full (rest from reference TRBV11-3 and TRBJ2-3): EAGVVQSPRYKIIEKKQPVAFWCNPISGHNTLYWYLQNLGQGPELLIRYENEEAVDDSQLPKDRFSAERLKGVDSTLKIQPAELGDSAVYLCASSLGWVGTVSQYFGPGTRLTVL.

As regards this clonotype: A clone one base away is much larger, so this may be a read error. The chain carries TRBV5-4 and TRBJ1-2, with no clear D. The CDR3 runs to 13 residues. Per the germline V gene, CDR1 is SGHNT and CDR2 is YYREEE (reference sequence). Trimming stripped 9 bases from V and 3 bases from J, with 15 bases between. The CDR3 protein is CATGSWGYYGYTF. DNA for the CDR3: TGTGCCACCGGGTCATGGGGATACTATGGCTACACCTTC.

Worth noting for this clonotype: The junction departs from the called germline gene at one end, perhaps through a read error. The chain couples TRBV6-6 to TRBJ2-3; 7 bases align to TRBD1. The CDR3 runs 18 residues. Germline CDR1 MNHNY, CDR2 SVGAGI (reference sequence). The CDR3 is CASSLTPGARIGTDKQYF. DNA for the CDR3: TGTGCCAGCAGCCTTACCCCCGGGGCTAGGATTGGGACAGATAAGCAGTATTTT.

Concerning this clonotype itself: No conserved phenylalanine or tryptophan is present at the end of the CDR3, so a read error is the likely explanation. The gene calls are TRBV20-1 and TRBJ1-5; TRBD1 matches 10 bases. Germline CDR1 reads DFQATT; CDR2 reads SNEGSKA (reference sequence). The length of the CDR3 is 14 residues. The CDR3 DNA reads TGCAGTCCTAGATGGGACAGGGGAGATCGGCCCCAGCATTAT. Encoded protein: CSPRWDRGDRPQHY.

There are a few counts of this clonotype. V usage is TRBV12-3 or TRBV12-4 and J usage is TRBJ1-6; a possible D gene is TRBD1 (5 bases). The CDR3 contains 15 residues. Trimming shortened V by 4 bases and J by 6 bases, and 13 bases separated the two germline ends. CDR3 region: CASSSGGFGNSPLHF. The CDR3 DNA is TGTGCCAGCAGTTCTGGGGGATTCGGTAATTCACCCCTCCACTTT.

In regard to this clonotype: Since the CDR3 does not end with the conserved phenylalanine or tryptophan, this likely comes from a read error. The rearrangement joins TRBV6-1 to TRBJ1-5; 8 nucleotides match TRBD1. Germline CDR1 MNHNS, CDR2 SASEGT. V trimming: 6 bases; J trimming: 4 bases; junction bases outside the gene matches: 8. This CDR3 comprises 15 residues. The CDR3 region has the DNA TGTGCCAGCAGATCGGACAGGGTACGGAATCAGCCCCAGCATTGT. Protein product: CASRSDRVRNQPQHC.

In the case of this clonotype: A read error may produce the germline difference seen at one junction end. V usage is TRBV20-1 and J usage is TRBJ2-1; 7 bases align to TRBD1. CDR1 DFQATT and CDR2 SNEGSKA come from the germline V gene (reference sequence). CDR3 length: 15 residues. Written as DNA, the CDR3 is TGCATTGCTAGAGATCAGGGCAGGGGGAAGAATGAGCAGTTCTTC. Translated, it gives CIARDQGRGKNEQFF.

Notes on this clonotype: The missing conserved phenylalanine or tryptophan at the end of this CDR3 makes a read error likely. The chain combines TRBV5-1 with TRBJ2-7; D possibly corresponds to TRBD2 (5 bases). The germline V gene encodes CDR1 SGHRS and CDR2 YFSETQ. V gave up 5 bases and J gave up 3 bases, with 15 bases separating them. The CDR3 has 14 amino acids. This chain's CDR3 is CASSGSLAGYEQYY. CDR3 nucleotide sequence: TGCGCCAGCAGTGGCAGCCTGGCGGGCTACGAGCAGTACTAC.

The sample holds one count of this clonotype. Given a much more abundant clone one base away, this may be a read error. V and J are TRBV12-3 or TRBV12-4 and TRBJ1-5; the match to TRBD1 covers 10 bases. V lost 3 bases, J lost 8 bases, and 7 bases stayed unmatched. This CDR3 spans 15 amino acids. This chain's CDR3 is CASSFRQGASKPQHF. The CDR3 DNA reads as TGTGCCAGCAGTTTCAGACAGGGGGCCTCAAAGCCCCAGCATTTT.

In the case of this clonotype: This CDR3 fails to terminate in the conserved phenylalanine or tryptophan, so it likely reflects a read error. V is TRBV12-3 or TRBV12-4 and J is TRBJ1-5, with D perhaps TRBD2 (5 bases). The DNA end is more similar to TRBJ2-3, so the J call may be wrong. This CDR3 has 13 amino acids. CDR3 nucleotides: TGTGCCAGCAGTTTTTCGGGGAGTCAGCCCCAGTATTCT. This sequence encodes CASSFSGSQPQYS.

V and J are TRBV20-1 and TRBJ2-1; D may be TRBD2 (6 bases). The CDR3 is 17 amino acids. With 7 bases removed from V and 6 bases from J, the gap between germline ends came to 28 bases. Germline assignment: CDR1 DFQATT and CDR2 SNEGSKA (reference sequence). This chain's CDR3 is CSVRDIKKGTGGNEQFF. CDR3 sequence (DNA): TGCAGTGTGAGAGATATAAAAAAGGGGACTGGGGGCAATGAGCAGTTCTTC.

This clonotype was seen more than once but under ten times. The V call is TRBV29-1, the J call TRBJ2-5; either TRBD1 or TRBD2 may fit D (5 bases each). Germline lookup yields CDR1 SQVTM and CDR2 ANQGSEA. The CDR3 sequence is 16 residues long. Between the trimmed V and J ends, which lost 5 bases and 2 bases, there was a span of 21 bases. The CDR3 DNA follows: TGCAGCGTTAACCCGGTATTGAGGGGAGAACAAGAGACCCAGTACTTC. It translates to CSVNPVLRGEQETQYF.

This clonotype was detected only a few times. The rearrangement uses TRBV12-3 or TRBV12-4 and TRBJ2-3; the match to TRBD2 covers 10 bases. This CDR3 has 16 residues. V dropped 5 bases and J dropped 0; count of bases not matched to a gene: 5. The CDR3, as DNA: TGTGCCAGCAGTCCCGGGACTAGCGTAAGCACAGATACGCAGTATTTT. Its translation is CASSPGTSVSTDTQYF.

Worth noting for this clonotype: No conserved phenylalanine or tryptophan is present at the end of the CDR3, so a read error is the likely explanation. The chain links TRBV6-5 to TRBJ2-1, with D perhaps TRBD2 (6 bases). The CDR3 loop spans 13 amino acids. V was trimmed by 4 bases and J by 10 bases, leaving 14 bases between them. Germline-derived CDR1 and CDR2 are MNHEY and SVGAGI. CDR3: CASSWTTRREQFL. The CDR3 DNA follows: TGTGCCAGCAGTTGGACGACTAGGAGGGAGCAGTTCCTC.

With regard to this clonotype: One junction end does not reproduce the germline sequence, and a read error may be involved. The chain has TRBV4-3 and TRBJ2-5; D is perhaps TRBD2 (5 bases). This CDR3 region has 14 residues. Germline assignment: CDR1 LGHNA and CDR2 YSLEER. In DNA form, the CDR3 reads TGTGCCAGGAGCCAAGACCTTACCGGGGAGACCCATTACTTC. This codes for CARSQDLTGETHYF.

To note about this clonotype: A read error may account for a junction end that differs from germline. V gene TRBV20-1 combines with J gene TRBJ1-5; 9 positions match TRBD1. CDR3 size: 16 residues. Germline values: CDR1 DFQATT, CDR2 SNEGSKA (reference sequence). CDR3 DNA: TGCAGTGCTAGGGATTTAGGACAGGGGACGAATCAGCCCCAGCGTTTT. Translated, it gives CSARDLGQGTNQPQRF.

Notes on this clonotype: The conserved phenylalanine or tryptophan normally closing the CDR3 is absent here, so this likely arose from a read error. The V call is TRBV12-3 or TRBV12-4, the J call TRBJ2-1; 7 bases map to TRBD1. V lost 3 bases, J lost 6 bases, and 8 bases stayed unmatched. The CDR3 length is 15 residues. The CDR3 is CASSLRQGVGNEQFL. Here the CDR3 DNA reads TGTGCCAGCAGTTTGCGCCAGGGGGTAGGCAATGAGCAGTTCTTG.

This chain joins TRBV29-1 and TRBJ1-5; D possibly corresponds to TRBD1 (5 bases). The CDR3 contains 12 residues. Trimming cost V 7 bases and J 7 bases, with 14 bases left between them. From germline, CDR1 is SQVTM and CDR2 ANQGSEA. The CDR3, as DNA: TGCAGCGCACGGGACGTCGAACAGCCCCAGCATTTT. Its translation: CSARDVEQPQHF.

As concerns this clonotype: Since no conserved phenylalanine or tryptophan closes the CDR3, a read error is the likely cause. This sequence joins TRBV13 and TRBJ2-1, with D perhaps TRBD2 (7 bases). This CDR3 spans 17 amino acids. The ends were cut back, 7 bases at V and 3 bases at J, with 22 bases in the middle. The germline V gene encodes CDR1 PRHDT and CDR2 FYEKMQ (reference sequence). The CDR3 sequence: CASNSRGRGGNYNEQFS. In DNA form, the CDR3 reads TGTGCCAGCAACTCCCGCGGTAGGGGGGGCAACTACAATGAGCAGTTCTCC.

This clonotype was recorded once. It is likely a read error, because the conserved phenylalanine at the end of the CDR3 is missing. CDR3 region: CASSQDFSRGRSWGYGYTL. The CDR3 nucleotides are TGCGCCAGCAGCCAAGACTTCTCAAGGGGCCGTTCATGGGGCTATGGCTACACCCTC. The V gene is TRBV4-1, the J gene TRBJ1-2; tentatively, D is TRBD1 (5 bases). V lost 0 bases to trimming and J lost 4 bases, with 24 bases between them. The CDR3 length is 19 residues. Germline V gene lookup returns CDR1 MGHRA and CDR2 YSYEKL.